The following is a TCR beta chain sequence with its context. Its antigen is still unknown. No base quality values were provided; no much bigger clone lies one nucleotide off. The entry originates in a study of shared clonotypes between healthy human individuals (TCRdb year 2020). Broadly, across the study: A few men and a couple of women, aged 18 to 49 years, made up the cohort. Per donor, three plates each were used for CD4 naive and CD4 memory, two for CD8 naive, and one for CD8 memory. Between about 0.85 and 9.5 billion PBMCs per donor were obtained by leukapheresis. To increase sequencing depth and limit assay-specific biases, TCR repertoire library preparation and sequencing were carried out by different laboratories using diverse techniques. To estimate repertoire size and how much clonotypes are shared between individuals, the study performed deep sequencing of blood TCR repertoires from five healthy adults.

The donors were healthy, HIV-negative adults with no recently reported acute infections or vaccinations. Every donor was a Caucasian adult living in Nashville, Tennessee, USA. Magnetic negative selection was used to enrich CD4+ T cells, after which naive cells were positively selected on CD45RA and the negative fraction became the memory subset. Blood was obtained by leukapheresis, after which PBMCs were separated by Ficoll-Histopaque density gradient centrifugation and cryopreserved in liquid nitrogen vapor phase. Analytical flow cytometry was used to check the purity and quantity of every magnetically sorted T cell population. From each sorted fraction, genomic DNA was isolated and quantified by UV absorbance on a Nanodrop 2000c. The CDR3 starts with the cysteine, ends with the phenylalanine, and has 16 residues. Of the read, only the CDR3 DNA is kept; its 48 bases are in frame from base 1. V was cut back by 2 bases and J by 4 bases, leaving a gap of 15 bases between them. CDR1 and CDR2 (SGDLS, YYNGEE) derive from the germline V gene.

TCR CDR3 regions were amplified from genomic DNA by multiplex PCR using the deep immunoSEQ assay. For each cell subset, the extracted genomic DNA was distributed evenly across all wells of several immunoSEQ 96-well plates, and each plate served as one replicate. For sorted subsets, approximately 200 ng of genomic DNA, equivalent to around 31,000 T cell genomes, went into each replicate PCR. The purified libraries were quantified using a Qubit 3.0 fluorometer, sized with a Bioanalyzer 2100, and then quantified again using the KAPA Library Quantification kit. Every immunoSEQ 96-well plate was sequenced on a separate single-read 150-cycle Illumina NextSeq 550 flow cell. Per the original workflow: Because the immunoSEQ output held only junctional sequences and lacked quality scores, the filtering could not match the filtering applied to full-length reads. To assign V/J genes and CDR3, sequences were annotated using PyIR, a Python wrapper for IgBLAST v1.9, with IMGT germline references. Reads were filtered out if the reads had weak V/J assignments (E-value above 1e-6), no CDR3, stop codons, out-of-frame junctions, or ambiguous translated residues. V3J clonotypes were defined as sequences sharing an identical inferred V gene, J gene, and CDR3 amino acid sequence. Percentage overlap between repertoires was calculated by dividing the number of shared unique clonotypes by the size of the smaller repertoire. Three approaches were used to assess repertoire richness: RTK rarefaction, the Chao1 estimator, and Recon v2.1 estimates of unobserved clonotypes. Generation probabilities for all TCRbeta clonotypes obtained by the gDNA method from a handful of donors were computed using OLGA. Not all clones reach the TCRdb copy of this immuneACCESS table, which keeps in-frame sequences only. Checked studies attribute under half of the gap to unresolved V genes and leave the rest unexplained. V, J and clone size derive from that table, while D and trimming were established from the DNA sequence. The sample yields 950,000 to 1,200,000 clones; 70% to 85% were counted once. Of the sample, 0.85% to 1% is held by the ten largest clones.

On the study overall, not on this receptor specifically: Estimated clonotype richness was generally larger for naive than for memory subsets. Incomplete sequencing was indicated by rarefaction of sorted-subset datasets, despite the large sequencing depth. Sampling was limited to blood, and TCR repertoires in tissue likely differ from TCR repertoires in blood. The small number of donors limited the genetic and exposure-history diversity represented. Sharing across a few donors was observed for 4.5% to 6.5% of naive CD4, less than 4% of naive CD8, 2% to 2.5% of memory CD4, and roughly 0.4% of memory CD8 clonotypes. Clonotypes shared by all four sorted-subset donors showed higher generation probabilities than non-shared clonotypes. Pairwise subsampling indicated that sequencing depth was expected to affect the degree of clonotype sharing among donors.

The sequence joins TRBV9 to TRBJ2-2; matching of 5 bases hints at TRBD2 as the D gene. The TCR comes from a man between 18 and 35 years old in good health. Some clones in this sample may be carry-over from other donors' samples. Sequencing used memory CD4+ T cells from PBMCs. The cell subset or site label for this specimen denotes: CD45RA-negative fraction. The CDR3 has the sequence CASSVLGSRGTGELFF. The bases read TGTGCCAGCAGCGTCTTGGGGTCCCGGGGCACCGGGGAGCTGTTTTTT.